Described below is a single T cell receptor beta chain sequence and its context. The data derive from a study of CD8 T cells in ankylosing spondylitis. Germline values: CDR1 SGHTA, CDR2 FQGNSA. The CDR3 has 17 residues. The J segment lost 7 bases and the V segment lost 4 bases, leaving 14 bases of the junction unmatched. The TCR beta libraries were generated through quantitative 5'-RACE incorporating molecular barcodes. TCRdb re-called the 5' RACE reads with MiXCR, one entry per CDR3 protein. This table has 290,000 or so distinct CDR3 sequences, 20% appearing once. The sample consisted of blood, either unsorted or a sorted T cell fraction (not recorded which). This receptor was identified in a female donor with ankylosing spondylitis or in good health (not recorded which). The gene calls are TRBV7-2 and TRBJ2-1; 9 bases agree with TRBD2. CDR3 coding DNA: TGTGCCAGCAGCTCCTACTCTAGCGGGATGGTCGGAAATGAGCAGTTCTTC. Translated, it gives CASSSYSSGMVGNEQFF.